This entry lists 30 T cell receptor beta chains sequenced from one sample in a study of neurological immune-mediated disorders (dated by TCRdb to 2018 to 2020). To prepare the library, 5' RACE was applied. Sequencing instrument: Illumina HiSeq 2500. Clones were called with MiXCR by TCRdb after fastp trimmed the public reads at Q25, and only in-frame beta chains were retained. Entries are consolidated by CDR3 protein sequence, retaining the most common genes and DNA. Recorded for this sample are roughly 25,000 distinct CDR3 sequences; about 6.7% of them occurred a single time. The ten largest clones take up around 4.8% of the sample. The sample was PBMCs. The source of these receptors is a woman aged 40 to 55 in good health.

The rearrangement joins TRBV6-5 to TRBJ1-4; maybe TRBD1 (5 bases). Germline loops: CDR1 MNHEY, CDR2 SVGAGI. The CDR3 is 15 amino acids. V lost 4 bases and J lost 3, with 12 bases in between. CDR3 coding DNA: TGTGCCAGCAGTTTGGAGGGGTGGGCTAATGAAAAACTGTTTTTT. It translates to CASSLEGWANEKLFF.

This clonotype was seen ten or more times. The V call is TRBV10-1, the J call TRBJ1-1; D gene uncertain. Trimming removed 1 base from V and 1 base from J, with 13 bases in between. There are 16 residues in the CDR3. The germline CDR1 and CDR2 sequences are WNHNN and SYGVQD (reference sequence). CDR3 DNA: TGCGCCAGCAGTGAGTTTCCGGGATTTTCGAACACTGAAGCTTTCTTT. Protein: CASSEFPGFSNTEAFF.

At least ten counts were recorded for this clonotype. V gene TRBV9 combines with J gene TRBJ2-1; 13 bases align to TRBD2. V was pared by 7 bases and J by 10 bases, with 11 bases of the junction left unmatched. Germline loops: CDR1 SGDLS, CDR2 YYNGEE. CDR3 length: 15 amino acids. CDR3 in DNA: TGTGCCAGCGGTCCACGACTAGCGGGAGGAACCGAGCAGTTCTTC. Protein product: CASGPRLAGGTEQFF.

This clonotype has a count of ten or more. The chain has TRBV7-2 and TRBJ2-7, with 8 bases lining up with TRBD2. Trimming cost V 5 bases and J 3 bases; bases outside gene matches: 6. The CDR3 runs to 14 residues. Germline V lookup: CDR1 SGHTA, CDR2 FQGNSA. As DNA, the CDR3 is TGTGCCAGCAGCACTAGCGGAGGGTACTACGAGCAGTACTTC. Translating gives CASSTSGGYYEQYF.

This clonotype appeared many times. This rearrangement joins TRBV29-1 to TRBJ2-2; 9 nucleotides agree with TRBD1. The trim removed 6 bases at V and 4 bases at J, leaving 3 bases unmatched. CDR1 and CDR2 from the germline V gene are SQVTM and ANQGSEA. This CDR3 is 13 amino acids long. The CDR3 sequence is CSVDRGLTGELFF. The CDR3 DNA is TGCAGCGTGGACAGGGGTCTCACCGGGGAGCTGTTTTTT.

This clonotype was recorded many times. The chain carries TRBV12-3 or TRBV12-4 and TRBJ1-6; no definite D call. The CDR3 covers 13 residues. Trimming cost V 1 base and J 8 bases, with 6 bases left between them. CDR3 residues: CASSLDAYSPLHF. The CDR3 DNA reads TGTGCCAGCAGTTTAGATGCGTATTCACCCCTCCACTTT.

This clonotype occurred many times. The chain couples TRBV28 to TRBJ2-6; D perhaps matches TRBD1 (5 bases). The CDR3 consists of 17 residues. The V end lost 2 bases, the J end lost 2 bases, and 13 bases lay between the germline ends. CDR1 and CDR2 (germline): MDHEN, SYDVKM. The CDR3 reads CASSLRQGWAGANVLTF. The CDR3 region has the DNA TGTGCCAGCAGTTTACGTCAGGGTTGGGCTGGGGCCAACGTCCTGACTTTC.

This clonotype was observed many times. The chain uses TRBV29-1 and TRBJ2-3; TRBD2 matches at 10 bases. V shed 4 bases and J 6 bases; nucleotides not matched to a gene: 4. The V gene's germline CDR1 is SQVTM and CDR2 ANQGSEA. This CDR3 contains 13 residues. CDR3 loop: CSVVTSGTDTQYF. DNA for the CDR3: TGCAGCGTTGTTACTAGCGGGACTGATACGCAGTATTTT.

The table lists this clonotype with many counts. The chain combines TRBV6-5 with TRBJ1-1; D is ambiguous. CDR1 is MNHEY and CDR2 is SVGAGI in the germline V gene. This CDR3 comprises 14 residues. Trimming removed 6 bases at V and 3 bases at J, with 14 bases between. The CDR3 protein is CASSPGLWDTEAFF. In nucleotides, the CDR3 is TGTGCCAGCAGCCCGGGTTTATGGGACACTGAAGCTTTCTTT.

This clonotype was counted many times. The CDR3 bases are TGTGCCAGCAGCCCCGACAGGGCCTATGGCTACACCTTC. Protein sequence: CASSPDRAYGYTF. V usage is TRBV7-2 and J usage is TRBJ1-2; 7 bases line up with TRBD1. CDR1 is SGHTA, CDR2 FQGNSA, per germline. The CDR3 length is 13 residues. Germline trimming cut 5 bases from V and 4 bases from J; bases unmatched to any gene: 4.

This clonotype is labeled as medium-sized. The V gene is TRBV7-9, the J gene TRBJ1-1; D might be TRBD1 (5 bases). This CDR3 comprises 14 residues. V lost 5 bases, J lost 1 base, and 11 bases lay in between. CDR1 is SEHNR, CDR2 FQNEAQ, per germline (reference sequence). DNA of the CDR3: TGTGCCAGCAGCGCAGGGCTGCAGAACACTGAAGCTTTCTTT. Translating gives CASSAGLQNTEAFF.

This clonotype has ten or more counts. V and J are TRBV7-3 and TRBJ2-1; 11 bases align to TRBD2. CDR3 size: 15 residues. With 5 bases clipped from V and 8 bases from J, the junction kept 8 bases outside the gene matches. The V gene's germline CDR1 is SGHTA and CDR2 FQGTGA. The CDR3 coding sequence is TGTGCCAGCAGCGATAGCGGGAGGGCACGCGATGAGCAGTTCTTC. It specifies CASSDSGRARDEQFF.

This clonotype has ten or more counts. This chain joins TRBV10-3 and TRBJ2-1; TRBD1 aligns across 10 bases. This CDR3 region has 15 residues. V dropped 6 bases and J dropped 6; count of bases not matched to a gene: 8. Germline-derived CDR1 and CDR2 are ENHRY and SYGVKD. For the CDR3, the DNA is TGTGCCATCAGCTCGGACAGGGGGATGAGCAATGAGCAGTTCTTC. Its protein product is CAISSDRGMSNEQFF.

This clonotype occurred many times. The V and J genes are TRBV28 and TRBJ2-5; no definite D call. Germline V gives CDR1 MDHEN, CDR2 SYDVKM. V was cut by 3 bases and J by 5 bases, with 4 bases left in between. The CDR3 consists of 11 residues. The DNA of the CDR3 is TGTGCCAGCAGTTTTACGGAGACCCAGTACTTC. Protein sequence: CASSFTETQYF.

This clonotype was detected ten times or more. This chain uses TRBV10-3 with TRBJ1-1; D might be TRBD1 (5 bases). Germline-derived CDR1 and CDR2 are ENHRY and SYGVKD. Deletions cut 10 bases from V and 6 bases from J, with 15 bases between. This CDR3 has 12 amino acids. The CDR3 reads CASRPRGAEAFF. CDR3 bases: TGTGCCAGCCGGCCCCGGGGCGCTGAAGCTTTCTTT.

This clonotype was recorded at least ten times. The V gene is TRBV29-1, the J gene TRBJ2-1; the match to TRBD2 covers 7 bases. This CDR3 spans 12 amino acids. Trimming removed 5 bases from V and 6 bases from J; junction bases left unmatched: 4. CDR1 and CDR2 (germline): SQVTM, ANQGSEA. The CDR3 reads CSVRPGGNEQFF. As DNA, the CDR3 is TGCAGCGTTCGACCGGGGGGCAATGAGCAGTTCTTC.

This clonotype occurred many times. The chain uses TRBV20-1 and TRBJ1-2, with 8 bases lining up with TRBD1. Germline V gives CDR1 DFQATT, CDR2 SNEGSKA (reference sequence). V lost 0 bases to trimming and J lost 3 bases; unmatched junction nucleotides: 21. This CDR3 is built from 20 residues. The chain's CDR3 is CSARDRGVGRQGIADYGYTF. CDR3 DNA: TGCAGTGCTAGAGATCGGGGCGTCGGCAGACAGGGGATCGCGGACTATGGCTACACCTTC.

This clonotype was recorded many times. A much more abundant neighbour one base away suggests this may be a read error. The V and J genes are TRBV6-1 and TRBJ2-3, with TRBD1 matching 9 bases. The trim removed 2 bases at V and 5 bases at J, leaving 5 bases unmatched. Germline CDR1 is MNHNS and CDR2 is SASEGT. The CDR3 covers 15 residues. The CDR3 loop reads CASSERDREGDTQYF. The DNA for the CDR3 is TGTGCCAGCAGTGAACGGGACAGGGAAGGAGATACGCAGTATTTT.

This clonotype was counted at least ten times. The V and J genes are TRBV7-9 and TRBJ1-4, with D unclear. Germline V lookup: CDR1 SEHNR, CDR2 FQNEAQ (reference sequence). The length of the CDR3 is 12 residues. V was shortened by 1 base and J by 6 bases, with 3 bases between the two germline ends. DNA for the CDR3: TGTGCCAGCAGCTTAGGGCATGAAAAACTGTTTTTT. Translated: CASSLGHEKLFF.

There are many counts of this clonotype. V gene TRBV7-2 combines with J gene TRBJ2-1, with no clear D. Germline V gene sequence: CDR1 SGHTA, CDR2 FQGNSA. The CDR3 is 12 residues long. V lost 5 bases and J lost 9, with 11 bases in between. The CDR3 here is CASSHPGREQFF. CDR3 coding DNA: TGTGCCAGCAGCCACCCTGGGCGTGAGCAGTTCTTC.

This clonotype was counted many times. This chain joins TRBV6-1 and TRBJ2-7; D is ambiguous. The germline CDR1 and CDR2 sequences are MNHNS and SASEGT. V was clipped by 8 bases and J by 4 bases, with 12 bases between them. The CDR3 extends over 12 amino acids. The CDR3 region is CASHGHNYEQYF. The CDR3 nucleotides read TGTGCCAGCCATGGGCATAATTACGAGCAGTACTTC.

Many counts were recorded for this clonotype. The CDR3 nucleotides read TGCAGCGTTGTCCAACCGGACGCGGCGTTTCTCAATGAGCAGTTCTTC. It yields the protein CSVVQPDAAFLNEQFF. The rearrangement joins TRBV29-1 to TRBJ2-1; D unclear. Trimming cost V 4 bases and J 6 bases, with 22 bases left between them. The CDR3 extends over 16 amino acids. From germline, CDR1 is SQVTM and CDR2 ANQGSEA.

This rearrangement joins TRBV29-1 to TRBJ1-1; D not certain. CDR3 length: 11 residues. V was trimmed by 3 bases and J by 4 bases, leaving 6 bases between them. CDR1 SQVTM and CDR2 ANQGSEA come from the germline V gene. The chain's CDR3 is CSVDGSTEAFF. The CDR3 DNA is TGCAGCGTTGATGGGTCCACTGAAGCTTTCTTT.

The chain couples TRBV27 to TRBJ1-2; 7 positions match TRBD1. This CDR3 spans 13 amino acids. J gave up 2 bases and V 7 bases, and 4 bases lay outside the gene matches. Germline loops: CDR1 MNHEY, CDR2 SMNVEV (reference sequence). The CDR3 DNA is TGTGCCAGCAAGACAGGGCTAAACTATGGCTACACCTTC. Residues: CASKTGLNYGYTF.

Many counts were recorded for this clonotype. The chain employs TRBV5-1 and TRBJ2-1; TRBD1 aligns across 8 bases. The CDR3 spans 15 residues. Germline V gene lookup returns CDR1 SGHRS and CDR2 YFSETQ. With 4 bases clipped from V and 4 bases from J, the junction kept 7 bases outside the gene matches. In DNA, the CDR3 is TGCGCCAGCAGCCCAGGGGGCGCGGGGTACAATGAGCAGTTCTTC. This encodes CASSPGGAGYNEQFF. The full variable domain, its missing parts supplied by reference TRBV5-1 and TRBJ2-1, is KAGVTQTPRYLIKTRGQQVTLSCSPISGHRSVSWYQQTPGQGLQFLFEYFSETQRNKGNFPGRFSGRQFSNSRSEMNVSTLELGDSALYLCASSPGGAGYNEQFFGPGTRLTVL.

This clonotype was seen repeatedly, ten times or more. The J gene is TRBJ2-2, the V gene TRBV7-2; no firm D call. The germline V gene has CDR1 SGHTA and CDR2 FQGNSA. The CDR3 contains 19 residues. The V end was cut by 1 base, the J end by 0 bases, with 18 bases between. The CDR3 region has the DNA TGTGCCAGCAGCTTAGGCAGGCAGTGGAAACTCCCGAACACCGGGGAGCTGTTTTTT. Translating it yields CASSLGRQWKLPNTGELFF.

This clonotype occurred many times. V gene TRBV5-6 combines with J gene TRBJ2-1, with 9 bases identical to TRBD2. The germline V gene encodes CDR1 SGHDT and CDR2 YYEEEE. With 4 bases clipped from V and 6 bases from J, the junction kept 11 bases outside the gene matches. The CDR3 covers 16 residues. CDR3 DNA sequence: TGTGCCAGCAGCGGCTGGACTAGCGAAAGTCTCAATGAGCAGTTCTTC. This codes for CASSGWTSESLNEQFF.

Ten or more counts support this clonotype. The chain combines TRBV7-2 with TRBJ2-5, with TRBD2 matching 9 bases. Trimming cost V 5 bases and J 4 bases; bases outside gene matches: 8. Germline values: CDR1 SGHTA, CDR2 FQGNSA. The CDR3 runs to 15 residues. CDR3 DNA: TGTGCCAGCAGCCCTGGCGGGAGGGCCGTAGAGACCCAGTACTTC. It specifies CASSPGGRAVETQYF.

This clonotype was seen many times. The chain links TRBV20-1 to TRBJ2-5; 11 bases are a match to TRBD2. J was trimmed by 5 bases and V by 3 bases; bases with no gene match: 11. CDR1 is DFQATT, CDR2 SNEGSKA, per germline (reference sequence). There are 16 residues in the CDR3. The CDR3 protein is CSASNLAGGSAETQYF. CDR3 nucleotides: TGCAGTGCTAGTAACCTAGCGGGAGGAAGTGCGGAGACCCAGTACTTC.

The table lists this clonotype with many counts. The rearrangement uses TRBV3-1 and TRBJ2-4; 9 positions match TRBD1. V lost 4 bases to trimming and J lost 8 bases; unmatched junction nucleotides: 12. The CDR3 loop spans 16 amino acids. Germline-derived CDR1 and CDR2 are LGHDT and YNNKEL (reference sequence). DNA for the CDR3: TGTGCCAGCAGCCGGGGTCGGACAGGGGCGGTGGACATTCAGTACTTC. Its translation is CASSRGRTGAVDIQYF.